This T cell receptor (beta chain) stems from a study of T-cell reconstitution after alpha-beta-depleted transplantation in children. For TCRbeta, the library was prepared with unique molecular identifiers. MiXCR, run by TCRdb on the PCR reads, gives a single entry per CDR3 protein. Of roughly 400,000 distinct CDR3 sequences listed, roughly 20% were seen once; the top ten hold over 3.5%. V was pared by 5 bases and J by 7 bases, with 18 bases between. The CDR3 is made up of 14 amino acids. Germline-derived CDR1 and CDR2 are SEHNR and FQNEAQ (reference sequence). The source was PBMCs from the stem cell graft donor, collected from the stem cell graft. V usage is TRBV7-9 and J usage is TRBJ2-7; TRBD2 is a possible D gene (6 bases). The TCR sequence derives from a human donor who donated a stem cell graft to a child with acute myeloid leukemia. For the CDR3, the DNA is TGTGCCAGCAGCAATAGCGGAGAGGTTGGTGAGCAGTACTTC. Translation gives CASSNSGEVGEQYF.